This paragraph covers one T cell receptor beta chain sequence. This specimen comes from a study of blood T cell repertoires in COVID-19. Study summary: From the United States, Italy and Spain came samples of acute and convalescent COVID-19. The cDNA or gDNA used as material had been derived from T cells, B-cell-depleted T cells, or PBMCs.

Authors' analysis steps: Estimated nucleated cell counts came from reference gene primer amplification. Measured with immunoSEQ multiplex PCR; TCRdb has only the in-frame clones, and not every one. V and J calls and clone size are given by that table; D and trimming were obtained from the DNA. The sample shows some 230,000 clones, about 80% of them seen only once. This CDR3 is 12 amino acids long. Between the trimmed V and J ends, which lost 6 bases and 11 bases, there was a span of 16 bases. The germline V gene has CDR1 MNHEY and CDR2 SVGAGI. The chain carries TRBV6-5 and TRBJ1-1; D is unclear. The receptor was derived from a woman aged 45 to 65 with acute or convalescent COVID-19. Sequencing was carried out using peripheral blood. The CDR3 loop reads CASSPRVGRAFF. The CDR3 DNA reads TGTGCCAGCAGCCCCCGGGTAGGGAGGGCTTTCTTT.